These 31 T cell receptor beta chains originate from one sample sequenced in a study of monozygotic twins with inflammatory bowel disease. TCRdb reprocessed the 5' RACE reads and reports one entry per CDR3 protein, with no DNA. The sample has a few hundred thousand distinct CDR3 sequences; the top ten hold 2.5% to 3%. The material sequenced was blood. The receptors originated from a human donor with ulcerative colitis or Crohn's disease, or a healthy co-twin of an affected twin (not recorded which).

The rearrangement links TRBV6-5 to TRBJ1-1. CDR1 and CDR2 from the germline V gene are MNHEY and SVGAGI. This CDR3 is 19 amino acids long. CDR3 sequence: CASSYARDGRAGGTTEAFF.

The rearrangement links TRBV5-1 to TRBJ1-1; TCRdb returns TRBD1, unconfirmable since there is no DNA. The length of the CDR3 is 16 residues. Germline V lookup: CDR1 SGHRS, CDR2 YFSETQ. The CDR3 region is CASRHQSGQGATEAFF.

V and J are TRBV5-1 and TRBJ1-5. Germline V gene data show CDR1 as SGHRS and CDR2 as YFSETQ. The CDR3 has 17 residues. The CDR3 sequence: CASSLDPGRDGYQPQHF.

The chain carries TRBV28 and TRBJ1-2. From germline, CDR1 is MDHEN and CDR2 SYDVKM. This CDR3 contains 15 residues. The CDR3 region is CASSLDSVMGGGYTF.

The V call is TRBV7-2, the J call TRBJ1-1. The CDR3 extends over 14 amino acids. The V gene's germline CDR1 is SGHTA and CDR2 FQGNSA. The CDR3: CASKGGMGNTEAFF.

This chain joins TRBV27 and TRBJ2-1; the D call of TRBD2 rests on TCRdb alone, since no DNA is present to check it. The germline V gene encodes CDR1 MNHEY and CDR2 SMNVEV (reference sequence). This CDR3 has 16 amino acids. CDR3 in amino acids: CASIPRLAEPYNEQFF.

This chain links TRBV6-6 with TRBJ2-2. The CDR3 totals 12 residues. CDR1 MNHNY and CDR2 SVGAGI come from the germline V gene (reference sequence). This CDR3 reads CASSYPGGELFF.

This chain joins TRBV7-6 and TRBJ2-7; TCRdb indicates TRBD1, and absent DNA this call remains unverified. This CDR3 contains 13 residues. CDR1 is SGHVS, CDR2 FNYEAQ, per germline. CDR3 sequence reads: CASSSGETYEQYF.

The rearrangement joins TRBV18 to TRBJ1-4. Germline CDR1 KGHSH, CDR2 LQKENI. This CDR3 spans 15 amino acids. This chain's CDR3 is CASSPPQGREEKLFF.

V and J are TRBV20-1 and TRBJ2-5; the TCRdb call, TRBD2, lacks DNA for checking. Germline values: CDR1 DFQATT, CDR2 SNEGSKA (reference sequence). The CDR3 sequence is 15 residues long. Here the CDR3 reads CSASRPGLDQETQYF.

The chain employs TRBV5-4 and TRBJ1-5. CDR3 length: 15 amino acids. Germline V CDR1 and CDR2: SGHNT, YYREEE (reference sequence). This chain's CDR3 is CASSLGHNSNQPQHF. Based on the CDR3 plus reference TRBV5-4 and TRBJ1-5, the full variable domain is ETGVTQSPTHLIKTRGQQVTLRCSSQSGHNTVSWYQQALGQGPQFIFQYYREEENGRGNFPPRFSGLQFPNYSSELNVNALELDDSALYLCASSLGHNSNQPQHFGDGTRLSIL.

This rearrangement joins TRBV12-3 or TRBV12-4 to TRBJ2-7; TCRdb's D call, TRBD1, is unchecked because there is no DNA. This CDR3 spans 15 amino acids. Here the CDR3 reads CASGETGSSSYEQYF.

This rearrangement joins TRBV5-1 to TRBJ2-5; TCRdb names TRBD1, which stays unverified in the absence of DNA. CDR3 length: 13 amino acids. The germline V gene has CDR1 SGHRS and CDR2 YFSETQ. The chain's CDR3 is CASTRTTGETQYF.

V gene TRBV24-1 combines with J gene TRBJ1-1. From germline, CDR1 is KGHDR and CDR2 SFDVKD. This CDR3 spans 13 amino acids. The CDR3 loop is CATSDSWTSRAFF.

This rearrangement joins TRBV7-9 to TRBJ1-4. In germline, CDR1 is SEHNR, CDR2 FQNEAQ (reference sequence). The CDR3 totals 14 residues. CDR3 protein: CASSRHATNEKLFF.

V gene TRBV7-9 combines with J gene TRBJ2-7; with no DNA, the TCRdb D assignment of TRBD2 cannot be verified. The CDR3 is 17 amino acids. CDR1 and CDR2 from the germline V gene are SEHNR and FQNEAQ (reference sequence). The CDR3 is CASSSGTSGGLSYEQYF.

This chain uses TRBV5-1 with TRBJ2-2; there is no DNA to check the TCRdb D call of TRBD1. The CDR3 contains 15 residues. Germline V gives CDR1 SGHRS, CDR2 YFSETQ. The CDR3 loop reads CASSLSQGRTGELFF. The full variable domain, with the rest looked up from reference TRBV5-1 and TRBJ2-2, is KAGVTQTPRYLIKTRGQQVTLSCSPISGHRSVSWYQQTPGQGLQFLFEYFSETQRNKGNFPGRFSGRQFSNSRSEMNVSTLELGDSALYLCASSLSQGRTGELFFGEGSRLTVL.

The CDR3 region is CASSPREGVKFF. The V call is TRBV3-1, the J call TRBJ2-1; TCRdb outputs TRBD2, but without DNA this stays unchecked. The CDR3 is 12 residues long. Germline lookup yields CDR1 LGHDT and CDR2 YNNKEL (reference sequence).

The V call is TRBV20-1, the J call TRBJ1-2; TCRdb designates TRBD1, a call that cannot be tested without DNA. CDR1 DFQATT and CDR2 SNEGSKA come from the germline V gene (reference sequence). This CDR3 is built from 15 residues. The CDR3 reads CSARTGWFPNYGYTF.

The J gene is TRBJ2-3, the V gene TRBV5-1. The CDR3 totals 15 residues. In germline, CDR1 is SGHRS, CDR2 YFSETQ. The CDR3 reads CASSSARTSSDTQYF.

The chain recombines TRBV10-3 with TRBJ2-5; without DNA, the TCRdb call of TRBD1 cannot be checked. The CDR3 sequence is 13 residues long. Germline assignment: CDR1 ENHRY and CDR2 SYGVKD. CDR3 residues: CAIKDGGGETQYF.

The rearrangement joins TRBV5-1 to TRBJ2-1; lacking DNA, the TRBD1 call made by TCRdb goes unchecked. Germline V lookup: CDR1 SGHRS, CDR2 YFSETQ. The CDR3 is made up of 15 amino acids. The CDR3 sequence: CASSFDRVPYNEQFF. Based on the CDR3 plus reference TRBV5-1 and TRBJ2-1, the full variable domain is KAGVTQTPRYLIKTRGQQVTLSCSPISGHRSVSWYQQTPGQGLQFLFEYFSETQRNKGNFPGRFSGRQFSNSRSEMNVSTLELGDSALYLCASSFDRVPYNEQFFGPGTRLTVL.

V usage is TRBV20-1 and J usage is TRBJ1-5. CDR3 length: 12 residues. CDR1 DFQATT and CDR2 SNEGSKA come from the germline V gene (reference sequence). This chain's CDR3 is CSGLRGNQPQHF.

This chain connects TRBV6-2 or TRBV6-3 to TRBJ2-7; TCRdb calls TRBD1, which cannot be checked without DNA. This CDR3 region has 17 residues. Per the germline V gene, CDR1 is MNHEY and CDR2 is SVGEGT. The CDR3 region is CASSRPGQGPLSYEQYF.

The gene calls are TRBV4-3 and TRBJ2-1; TCRdb indicates TRBD1, and absent DNA this call remains unverified. The germline gives CDR1 LGHNA, CDR2 YSLEER. The CDR3 is 15 residues long. This chain's CDR3 is CASSQNRSPGNEQFF.

The CDR3 here is CSAREPFNYGYTF. The chain links TRBV20-1 to TRBJ1-2. This CDR3 is 13 amino acids long. Germline-derived CDR1 and CDR2 are DFQATT and SNEGSKA (reference sequence).

This chain uses TRBV12-3 or TRBV12-4 with TRBJ1-1; TCRdb calls TRBD1, which cannot be checked without DNA. This CDR3 comprises 16 residues. The CDR3 sequence: CASTFGTGGFWTEAFF.

The V gene is TRBV3-1, the J gene TRBJ2-5; there is no DNA to check the TCRdb D call of TRBD1. Per the germline V gene, CDR1 is LGHDT and CDR2 is YNNKEL (reference sequence). CDR3 length: 14 amino acids. The CDR3 protein is CASSQLQAAETQYF.

The V call is TRBV6-1, the J call TRBJ2-1. Germline values: CDR1 MNHNS, CDR2 SASEGT. CDR3 length: 16 amino acids. The CDR3 is CASSELDGVPYNEQFF.

This chain links TRBV3-1 with TRBJ2-2. Per germline, CDR1 LGHDT and CDR2 YNNKEL (reference sequence). The CDR3 is 16 amino acids. CDR3 sequence: CASSQGIGMRTGELFF.

This chain joins TRBV5-4 and TRBJ2-2; TCRdb gives TRBD2 as the D gene, but with no DNA this cannot be confirmed. The CDR3 extends over 20 amino acids. Germline CDR1 and CDR2: SGHNT and YYREEE (reference sequence). This CDR3 is CASSSLTSGGALYDTGELFF.